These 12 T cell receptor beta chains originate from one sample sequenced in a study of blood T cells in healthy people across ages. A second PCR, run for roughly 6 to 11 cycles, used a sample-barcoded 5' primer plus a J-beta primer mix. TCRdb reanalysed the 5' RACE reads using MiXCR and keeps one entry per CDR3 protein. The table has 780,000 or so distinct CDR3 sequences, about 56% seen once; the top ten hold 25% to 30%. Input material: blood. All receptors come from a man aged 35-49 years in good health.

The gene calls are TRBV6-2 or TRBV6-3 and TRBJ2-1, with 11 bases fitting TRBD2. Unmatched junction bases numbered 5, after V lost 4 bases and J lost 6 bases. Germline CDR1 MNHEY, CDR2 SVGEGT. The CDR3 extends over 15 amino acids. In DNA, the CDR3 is TGTGCCAGCAGTTGGTCACTAGCGGGAGTCAATGAGCAGTTCTTC. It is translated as CASSWSLAGVNEQFF.

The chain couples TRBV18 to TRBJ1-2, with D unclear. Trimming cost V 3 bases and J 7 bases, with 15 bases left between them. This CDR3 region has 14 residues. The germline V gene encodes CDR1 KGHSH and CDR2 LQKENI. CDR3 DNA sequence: TGTGCCAGCTCACCGGACCCTACGAGGCGTGGCTACACCTTC. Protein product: CASSPDPTRRGYTF.

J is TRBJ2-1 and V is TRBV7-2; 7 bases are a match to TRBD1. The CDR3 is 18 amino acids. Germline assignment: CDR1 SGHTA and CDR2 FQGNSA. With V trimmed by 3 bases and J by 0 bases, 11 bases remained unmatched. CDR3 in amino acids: CASSFFRDSSRSYNEQFF. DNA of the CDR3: TGTGCCAGCAGCTTTTTCCGGGACAGCTCGCGCTCCTACAATGAGCAGTTCTTC.

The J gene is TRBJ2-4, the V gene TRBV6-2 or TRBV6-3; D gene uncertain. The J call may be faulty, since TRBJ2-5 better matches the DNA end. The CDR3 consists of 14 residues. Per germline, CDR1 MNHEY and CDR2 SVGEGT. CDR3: CASSYGPAKETQYF. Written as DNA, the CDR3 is TGTGCCAGCAGTTACGGGCCGGCAAAAGAGACCCAGTACTTC.

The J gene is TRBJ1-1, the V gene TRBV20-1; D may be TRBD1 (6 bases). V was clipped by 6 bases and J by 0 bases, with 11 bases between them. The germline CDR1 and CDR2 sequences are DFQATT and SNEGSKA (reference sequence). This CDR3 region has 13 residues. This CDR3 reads CSAPDSLNTEAFF. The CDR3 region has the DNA TGCAGTGCCCCGGACAGCTTGAACACTGAAGCTTTCTTT.

DNA for the CDR3: TGTGCCAGCAGCTTAAAGGAGGGCAGTGGCTACACCTTC. Translating gives CASSLKEGSGYTF. The chain couples TRBV7-9 to TRBJ1-2; no clear D gene. The V gene lost 2 bases and the J gene lost 7 bases, with 11 bases spanning the gap. The V gene's germline CDR1 is SEHNR and CDR2 FQNEAQ (reference sequence). The CDR3 has 13 amino acids.

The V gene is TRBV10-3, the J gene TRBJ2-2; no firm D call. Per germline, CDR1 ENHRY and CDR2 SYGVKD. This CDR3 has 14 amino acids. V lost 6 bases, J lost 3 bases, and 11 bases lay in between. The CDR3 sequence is CAISDQVDTGELFF. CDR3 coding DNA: TGTGCCATCAGCGATCAAGTAGACACCGGGGAGCTGTTTTTT.

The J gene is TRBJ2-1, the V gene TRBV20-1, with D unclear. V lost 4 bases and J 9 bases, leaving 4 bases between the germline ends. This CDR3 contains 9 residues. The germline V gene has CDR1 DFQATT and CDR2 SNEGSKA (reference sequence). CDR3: CSATVEQFF. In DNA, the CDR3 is TGCAGTGCTACGGTTGAGCAGTTCTTC.

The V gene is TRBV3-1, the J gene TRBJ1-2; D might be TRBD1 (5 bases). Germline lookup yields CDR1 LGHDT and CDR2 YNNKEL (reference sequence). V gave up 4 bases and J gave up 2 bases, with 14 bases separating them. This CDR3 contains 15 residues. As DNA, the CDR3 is TGTGCCAGCAGCCGCTTTGGGACGGAGAACTATGGCTACACCTTC. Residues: CASSRFGTENYGYTF.

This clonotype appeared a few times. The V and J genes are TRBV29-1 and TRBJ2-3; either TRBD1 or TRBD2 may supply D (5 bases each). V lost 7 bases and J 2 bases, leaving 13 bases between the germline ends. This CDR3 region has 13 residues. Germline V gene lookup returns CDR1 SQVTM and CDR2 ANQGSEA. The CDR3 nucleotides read TGCAGCGCCGGGGCCGTGAACACAGATACGCAGTATTTT. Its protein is CSAGAVNTDTQYF.

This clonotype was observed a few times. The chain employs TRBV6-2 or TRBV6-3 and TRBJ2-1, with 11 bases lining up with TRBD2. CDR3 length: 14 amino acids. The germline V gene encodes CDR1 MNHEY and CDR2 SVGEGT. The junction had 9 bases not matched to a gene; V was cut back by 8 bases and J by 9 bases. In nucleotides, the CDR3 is TGTGCCAGCGTAACTAGCGGGAGTTTTCGTGAGCAGTTCTTC. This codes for CASVTSGSFREQFF.

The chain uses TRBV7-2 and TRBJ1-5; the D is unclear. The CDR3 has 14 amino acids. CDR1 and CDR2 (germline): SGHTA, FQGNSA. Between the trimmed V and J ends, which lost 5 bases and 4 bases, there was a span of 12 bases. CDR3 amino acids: CASSKTSVNQPQHF. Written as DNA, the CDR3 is TGTGCCAGCAGCAAAACGTCGGTAAATCAGCCCCAGCATTTT.